This T cell receptor beta chain was identified during a study of cytomegalovirus exposure and HLA in healthy donors. Broader study findings: Later examination showed HLA-associated TCR beta chains had greater clonal expansion than equally common others.

This clone showed up just once. Its antigen remains unidentified. The junction had 7 bases not matched to a gene; V was cut back by 7 bases and J by 7 bases. The germline gives CDR1 SNHLY, CDR2 FYNNEI. The CDR3 contains 14 residues. The primer mix had 60 Vbeta and 13 Jbeta primers. Only in-frame clones appear in the TCRdb table, and some are missing; sequencing was by immunoSEQ multiplex PCR. The sample consists of fewer than 130,000 clones, roughly 69% of them appearing once. Sequencing input: PBMCs. This TCR was sampled from a man aged 25 to 45 in good health and CMV-seropositive. The chain has TRBV2 and TRBJ1-4; 9 bases are shared with TRBD1. CDR3 nucleotide sequence: TGTGCCAGCAATGCCGGGACAGGGCGTGAAAAACTGTTTTTT. This gives the protein CASNAGTGREKLFF. The complete variable domain, with remaining parts taken from reference TRBV2 and TRBJ1-4, reads EPEVTQTPSHQVTQMGQEVILRCVPISNHLYFYWYRQILGQKVEFLVSFYNNEISEKSEIFDDQFSVERPDGSNFTLKIRSTKLEDSAMYFCASNAGTGREKLFFGSGTQLSVL.